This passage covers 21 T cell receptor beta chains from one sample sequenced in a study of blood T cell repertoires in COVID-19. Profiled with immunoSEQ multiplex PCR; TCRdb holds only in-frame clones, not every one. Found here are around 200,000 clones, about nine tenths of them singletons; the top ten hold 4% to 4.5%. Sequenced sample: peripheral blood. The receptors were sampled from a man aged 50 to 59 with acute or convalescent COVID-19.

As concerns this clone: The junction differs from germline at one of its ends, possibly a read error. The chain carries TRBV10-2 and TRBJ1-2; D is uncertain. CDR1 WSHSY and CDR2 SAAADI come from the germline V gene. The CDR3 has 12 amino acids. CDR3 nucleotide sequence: TGCGCTAGCACCCCAGGTCCCTATGGCTACACCTTC. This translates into CASTPGPYGYTF.

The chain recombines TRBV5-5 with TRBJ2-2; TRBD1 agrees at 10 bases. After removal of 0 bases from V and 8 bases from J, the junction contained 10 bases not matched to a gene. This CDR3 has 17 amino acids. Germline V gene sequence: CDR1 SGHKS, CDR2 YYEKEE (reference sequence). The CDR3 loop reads CASSLGPGTGEIGELFF. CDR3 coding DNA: TGTGCCAGCAGCTTGGGTCCCGGGACAGGGGAAATTGGGGAGCTGTTTTTT.

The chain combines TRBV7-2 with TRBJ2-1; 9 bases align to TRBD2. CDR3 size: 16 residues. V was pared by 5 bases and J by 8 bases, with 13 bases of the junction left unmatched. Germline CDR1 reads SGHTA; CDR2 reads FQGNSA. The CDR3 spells CASSPPGRGGFHEQFF. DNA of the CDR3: TGTGCCAGCAGCCCCCCCGGGCGGGGGGGTTTCCATGAGCAGTTCTTC. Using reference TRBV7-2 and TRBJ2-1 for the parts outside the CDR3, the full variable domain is GAGVSQSPSNKVTEKGKDVELRCDPISGHTALYWYRQSLGQGLEFLIYFQGNSAPDKSGLPSDRFSAERTGGSVSTLTIQRTQQEDSAVYLCASSPPGRGGFHEQFFGPGTRLTVL.

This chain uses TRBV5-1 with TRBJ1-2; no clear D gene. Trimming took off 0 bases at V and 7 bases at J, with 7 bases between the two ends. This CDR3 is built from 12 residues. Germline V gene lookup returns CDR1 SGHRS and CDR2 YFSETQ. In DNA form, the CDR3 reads TGCGCCAGCAGCTTGGGAGTTTCTGGCTACACCTTC. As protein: CASSLGVSGYTF.

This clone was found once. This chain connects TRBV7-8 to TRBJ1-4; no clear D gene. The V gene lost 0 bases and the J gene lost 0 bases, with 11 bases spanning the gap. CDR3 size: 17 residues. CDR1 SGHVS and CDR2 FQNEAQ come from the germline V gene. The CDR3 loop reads CASSLAIQTTTNEKLFF. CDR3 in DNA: TGTGCCAGCAGCTTAGCGATACAGACAACAACTAATGAAAAACTGTTTTTT.

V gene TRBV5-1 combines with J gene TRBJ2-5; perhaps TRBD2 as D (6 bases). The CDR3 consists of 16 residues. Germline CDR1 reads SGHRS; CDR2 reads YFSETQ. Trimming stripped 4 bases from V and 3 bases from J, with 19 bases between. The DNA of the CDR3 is TGCGCCAGCAGCCCAGGGACTCTCACCCAAAAAGAGACCCAGTACTTC. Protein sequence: CASSPGTLTQKETQYF.

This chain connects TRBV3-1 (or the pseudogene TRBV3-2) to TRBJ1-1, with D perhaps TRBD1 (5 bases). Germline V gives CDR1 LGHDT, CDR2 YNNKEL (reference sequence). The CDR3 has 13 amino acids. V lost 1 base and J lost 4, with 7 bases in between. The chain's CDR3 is CASSQAQGTEAFF. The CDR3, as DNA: TGTGCCAGCAGCCAAGCGCAGGGCACTGAAGCTTTCTTT.

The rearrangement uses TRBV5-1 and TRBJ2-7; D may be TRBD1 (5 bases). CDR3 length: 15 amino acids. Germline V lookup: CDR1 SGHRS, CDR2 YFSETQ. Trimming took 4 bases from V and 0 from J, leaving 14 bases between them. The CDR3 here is CASSPLDISSYEQYF. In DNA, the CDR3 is TGCGCCAGCAGCCCGTTGGACATAAGCTCCTACGAGCAGTACTTC.

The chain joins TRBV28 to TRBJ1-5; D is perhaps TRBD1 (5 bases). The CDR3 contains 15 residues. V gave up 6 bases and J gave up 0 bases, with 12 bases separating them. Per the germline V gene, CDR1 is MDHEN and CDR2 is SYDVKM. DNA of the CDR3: TGTGCCAGCAGGGGAGGGGTTTTTAGCAATCAGCCCCAGCATTTT. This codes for CASRGGVFSNQPQHF.

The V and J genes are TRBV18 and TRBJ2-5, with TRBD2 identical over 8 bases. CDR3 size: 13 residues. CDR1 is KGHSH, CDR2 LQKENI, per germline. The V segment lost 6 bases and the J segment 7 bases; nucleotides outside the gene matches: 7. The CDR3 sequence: CASSTGGAGTQYF. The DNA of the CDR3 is TGTGCCAGCTCGACCGGGGGGGCAGGGACCCAGTACTTC. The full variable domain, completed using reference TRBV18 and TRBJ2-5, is NAGVMQNPRHLVRRRGQEARLRCSPMKGHSHVYWYRQLPEEGLKFMVYLQKENIIDESGMPKERFSAEFPKEGPSILRIQQVVRGDSAAYFCASSTGGAGTQYFGPGTRLLVL.

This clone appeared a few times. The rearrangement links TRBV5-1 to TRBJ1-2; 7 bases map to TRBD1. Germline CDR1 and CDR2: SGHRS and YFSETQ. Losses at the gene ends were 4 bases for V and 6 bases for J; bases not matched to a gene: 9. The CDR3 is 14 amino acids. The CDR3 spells CASSDNQGVDGYTF. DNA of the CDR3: TGCGCCAGCAGCGACAACCAGGGGGTGGATGGCTACACCTTC.

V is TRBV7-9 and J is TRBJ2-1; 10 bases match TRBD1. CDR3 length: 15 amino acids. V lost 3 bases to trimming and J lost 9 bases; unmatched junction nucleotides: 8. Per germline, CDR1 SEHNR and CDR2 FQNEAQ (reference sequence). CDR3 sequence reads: CASSFKTGGKVEQFF. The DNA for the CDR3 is TGTGCCAGCAGCTTTAAGACAGGGGGCAAAGTTGAGCAGTTCTTC.

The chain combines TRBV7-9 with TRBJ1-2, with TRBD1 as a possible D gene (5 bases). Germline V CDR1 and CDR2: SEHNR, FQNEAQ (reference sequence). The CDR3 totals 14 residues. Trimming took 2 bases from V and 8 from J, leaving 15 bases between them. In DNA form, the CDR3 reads TGTGCCAGCAGCTTATTCGGGGGTCCGGACGGCTACACCTTC. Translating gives CASSLFGGPDGYTF.

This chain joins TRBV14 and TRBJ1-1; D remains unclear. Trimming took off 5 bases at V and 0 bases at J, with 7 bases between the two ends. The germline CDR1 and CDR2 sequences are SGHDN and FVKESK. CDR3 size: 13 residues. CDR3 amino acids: CASSYYMNTEAFF. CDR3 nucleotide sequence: TGTGCCAGCAGCTACTACATGAACACTGAAGCTTTCTTT.

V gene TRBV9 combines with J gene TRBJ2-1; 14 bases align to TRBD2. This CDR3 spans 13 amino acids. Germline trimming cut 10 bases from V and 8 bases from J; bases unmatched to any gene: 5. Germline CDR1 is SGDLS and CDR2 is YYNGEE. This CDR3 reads CASGTSGGDEQFF. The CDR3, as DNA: TGTGCCTCCGGGACTAGCGGGGGAGATGAGCAGTTCTTC.

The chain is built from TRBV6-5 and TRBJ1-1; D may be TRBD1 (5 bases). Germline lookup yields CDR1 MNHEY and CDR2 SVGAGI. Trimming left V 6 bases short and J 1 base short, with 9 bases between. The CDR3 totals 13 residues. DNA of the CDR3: TGTGCCAGCAGACGACAGCAGAACACTGAAGCTTTCTTT. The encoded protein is CASRRQQNTEAFF.

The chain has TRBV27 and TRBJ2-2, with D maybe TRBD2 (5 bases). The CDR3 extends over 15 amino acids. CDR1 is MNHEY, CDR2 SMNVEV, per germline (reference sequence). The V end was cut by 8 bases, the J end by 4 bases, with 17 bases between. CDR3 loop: CASVDPRAGTGELFF. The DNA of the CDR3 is TGTGCCAGCGTCGACCCCCGGGCGGGCACCGGGGAGCTGTTTTTT.

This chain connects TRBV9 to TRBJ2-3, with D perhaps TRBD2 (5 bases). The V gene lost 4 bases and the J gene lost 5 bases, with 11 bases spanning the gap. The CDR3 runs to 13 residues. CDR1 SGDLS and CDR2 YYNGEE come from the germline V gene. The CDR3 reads CASSRQRGDTQYF. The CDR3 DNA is TGTGCCAGCAGCAGACAACGGGGAGATACGCAGTATTTT. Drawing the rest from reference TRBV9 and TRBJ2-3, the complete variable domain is DSGVTQTPKHLITATGQRVTLRCSPRSGDLSVYWYQQSLDQGLQFLIQYYNGEERAKGNILERFSAQQFPDLHSELNLSSLELGDSALYFCASSRQRGDTQYFGPGTRLTVL.

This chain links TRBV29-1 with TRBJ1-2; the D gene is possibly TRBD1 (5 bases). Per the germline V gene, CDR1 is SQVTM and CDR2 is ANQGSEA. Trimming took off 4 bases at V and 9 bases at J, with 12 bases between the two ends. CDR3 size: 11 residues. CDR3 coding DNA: TGCAGCGTTGCCCAGGGATGGAGCTACACCTTC. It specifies CSVAQGWSYTF. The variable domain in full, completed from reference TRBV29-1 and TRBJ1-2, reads SAVISQKPSRDICQRGTSLTIQCQVDSQVTMMFWYRQQPGQSLTLIATANQGSEATYESGFVIDKFPISRPNLTFSTLTVSNMSPEDSSIYLCSVAQGWSYTFGSGTRLTVV.

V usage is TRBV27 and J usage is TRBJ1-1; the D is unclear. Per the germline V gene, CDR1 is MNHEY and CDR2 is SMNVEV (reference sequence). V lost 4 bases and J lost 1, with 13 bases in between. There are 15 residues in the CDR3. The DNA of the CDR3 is TGTGCCAGCAGTTCAGGCGGGTGGGGGAACACTGAAGCTTTCTTT. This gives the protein CASSSGGWGNTEAFF.

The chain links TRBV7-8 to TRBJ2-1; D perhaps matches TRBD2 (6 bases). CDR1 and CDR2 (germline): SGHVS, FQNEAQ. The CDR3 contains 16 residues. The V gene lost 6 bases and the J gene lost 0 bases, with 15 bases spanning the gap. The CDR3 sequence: CASRPTGLRSYNEQFF. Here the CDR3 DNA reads TGTGCCAGCAGGCCTACGGGACTCCGCTCCTACAATGAGCAGTTCTTC.